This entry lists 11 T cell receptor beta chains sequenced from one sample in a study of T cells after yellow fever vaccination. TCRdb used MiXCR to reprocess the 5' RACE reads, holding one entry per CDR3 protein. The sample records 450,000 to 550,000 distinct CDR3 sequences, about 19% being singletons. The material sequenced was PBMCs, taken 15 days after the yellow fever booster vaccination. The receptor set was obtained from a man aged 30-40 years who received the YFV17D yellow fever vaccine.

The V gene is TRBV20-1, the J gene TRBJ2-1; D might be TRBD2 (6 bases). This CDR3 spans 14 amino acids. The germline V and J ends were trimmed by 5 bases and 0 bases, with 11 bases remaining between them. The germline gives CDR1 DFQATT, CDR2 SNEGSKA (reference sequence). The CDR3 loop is CSALAESSYNEQFF. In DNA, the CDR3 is TGCAGTGCTTTAGCGGAGAGCTCCTACAATGAGCAGTTCTTC.

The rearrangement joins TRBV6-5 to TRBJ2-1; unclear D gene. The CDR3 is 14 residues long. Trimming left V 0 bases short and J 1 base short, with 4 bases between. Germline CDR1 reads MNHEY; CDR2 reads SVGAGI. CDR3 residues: CASSYSNSYNEQFF. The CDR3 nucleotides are TGTGCCAGCAGTTACTCGAATTCCTACAATGAGCAGTTCTTC.

The CDR3 DNA reads as TGTGCCAGCAGCTCTAGGGGGGGCGCCTGGTACGAGCAGTACTTC. It translates to CASSSRGGAWYEQYF. The rearrangement uses TRBV7-2 and TRBJ2-7; D is possibly TRBD2 (7 bases). This CDR3 spans 15 amino acids. Germline values: CDR1 SGHTA, CDR2 FQGNSA. Trimming cost V 4 bases and J 4 bases, with 17 bases left between them.

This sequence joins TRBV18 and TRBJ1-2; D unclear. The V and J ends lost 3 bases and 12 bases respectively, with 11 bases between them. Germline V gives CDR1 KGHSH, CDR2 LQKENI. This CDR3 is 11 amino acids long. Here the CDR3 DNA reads TGTGCCAGCTCACCTTTGGTGAGGAACACCTTC. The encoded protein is CASSPLVRNTF.

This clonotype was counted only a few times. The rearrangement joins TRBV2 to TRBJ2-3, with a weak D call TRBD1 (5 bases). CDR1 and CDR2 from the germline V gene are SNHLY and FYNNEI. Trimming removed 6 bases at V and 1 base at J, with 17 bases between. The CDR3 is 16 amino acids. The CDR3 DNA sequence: TGTGCCAGCAGGGCCGTGTGGGGCGCGGGCACAGATACGCAGTATTTT. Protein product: CASRAVWGAGTDTQYF.

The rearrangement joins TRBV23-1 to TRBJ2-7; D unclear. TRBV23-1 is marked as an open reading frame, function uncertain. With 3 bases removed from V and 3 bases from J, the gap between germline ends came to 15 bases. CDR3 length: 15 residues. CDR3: CASSHPDQVYYEQYF. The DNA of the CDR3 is TGCGCCAGCAGTCACCCCGATCAGGTATACTACGAGCAGTACTTC.

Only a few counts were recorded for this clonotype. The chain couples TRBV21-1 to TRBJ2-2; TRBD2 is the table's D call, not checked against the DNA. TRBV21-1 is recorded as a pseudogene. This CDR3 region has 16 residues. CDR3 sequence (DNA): TGTGCCAGCAGCAAAGCTAGCGGGGTCATCACCGGGGAGCTGTTTTTT. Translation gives CASSKASGVITGELFF.

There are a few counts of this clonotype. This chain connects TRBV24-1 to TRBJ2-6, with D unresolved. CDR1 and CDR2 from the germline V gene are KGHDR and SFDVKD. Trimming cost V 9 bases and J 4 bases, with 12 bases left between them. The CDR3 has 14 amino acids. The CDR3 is CATEPPPGANVLTF. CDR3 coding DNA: TGTGCCACCGAACCGCCTCCCGGGGCCAACGTCCTGACTTTC.

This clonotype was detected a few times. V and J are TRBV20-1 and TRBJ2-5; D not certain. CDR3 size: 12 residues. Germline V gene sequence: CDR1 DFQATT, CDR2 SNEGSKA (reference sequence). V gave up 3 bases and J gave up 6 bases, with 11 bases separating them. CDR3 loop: CSARPPVQTQYF. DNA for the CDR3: TGCAGTGCTAGGCCCCCGGTGCAGACCCAGTACTTC.

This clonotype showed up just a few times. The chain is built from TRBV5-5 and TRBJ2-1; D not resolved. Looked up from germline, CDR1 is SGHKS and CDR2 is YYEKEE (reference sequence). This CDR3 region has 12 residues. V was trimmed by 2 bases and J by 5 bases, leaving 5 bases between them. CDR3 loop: CASSFENNEQFF. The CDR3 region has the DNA TGTGCCAGCAGCTTTGAGAACAATGAGCAGTTCTTC.

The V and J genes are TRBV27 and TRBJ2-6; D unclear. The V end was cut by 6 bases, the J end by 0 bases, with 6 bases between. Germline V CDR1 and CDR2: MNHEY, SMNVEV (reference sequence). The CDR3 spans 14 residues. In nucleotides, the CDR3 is TGTGCCAGCAGGACAATCTCTGGGGCCAACGTCCTGACTTTC. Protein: CASRTISGANVLTF.